This T cell receptor beta chain was found in a study of T cell repertoires in cytomegalovirus infection. Looking at the study overall: It was the public TCR beta signatures that indicated both CMV infection and matching HLA type. Whole-study results and caveats: CMV carriers with the relevant HLA were identified by cumulative public TCR beta family frequency.

Per germline, CDR1 SGHNT and CDR2 YENEEA. The CDR3 extends over 14 amino acids. Trimming removed 4 bases from V and 8 bases from J, with 17 bases in between. Of note for this clonotype: Its matching antigen is unknown.

TCRdb re-called the reads with MiXCR, one entry per CDR3 protein. The table shows 680,000 or so distinct CDR3 sequences, with about 33% occurring only once. The source material was cultured PBMCs, sampled from culture after CMV antigen stimulation. The chain uses TRBV11-3 and TRBJ1-2; D not resolved. The source is a human donor in good health (CMV status not recorded). Some clones in this sample may be carry-over from other donors' samples. CDR3 DNA: TGTGCCAGCAGCTCACCAGCGCCCAAGGACGGCTACACCTTC. This translates into CASSSPAPKDGYTF.